Presented here are 21 T cell receptor beta chains from one specimen sequenced in a study of blood T cell repertoires in COVID-19. Sequencing was performed with immunoSEQ multiplex PCR; in TCRdb, only in-frame clones are kept and a portion is missing. The sample yields 150,000 to 200,000 clones, around 85% seen once. Sequences were obtained from peripheral blood. The receptors were gathered from a man aged 50-59 years with active or convalescent COVID-19.

V gene TRBV29-1 combines with J gene TRBJ2-5; 7 nucleotides agree with TRBD1. Germline lookup yields CDR1 SQVTM and CDR2 ANQGSEA. This CDR3 region has 13 residues. Unmatched junction bases numbered 8, after V lost 5 bases and J lost 5 bases. CDR3 region: CSVSTGVGETQYF. The CDR3 nucleotides read TGCAGCGTTTCAACAGGGGTAGGCGAGACCCAGTACTTC.

The V call is TRBV5-1, the J call TRBJ2-5, with TRBD2 matching 9 bases. Germline V gene data show CDR1 as SGHRS and CDR2 as YFSETQ. Trimming at V came to 4 bases and at J to 1 base, leaving 11 bases not matched to a gene. This CDR3 region has 17 residues. CDR3 amino acids: CASSPGVAGVTQETQYF. CDR3 DNA sequence: TGCGCCAGCAGCCCCGGGGTAGCGGGGGTAACCCAAGAGACCCAGTACTTC.

The chain employs TRBV5-1 and TRBJ2-5; D is unresolved. CDR3 length: 12 amino acids. From germline, CDR1 is SGHRS and CDR2 YFSETQ. V lost 6 bases to trimming and J lost 0 bases, with 6 bases between them. The CDR3 loop is CASTQNQETQYF. The CDR3 DNA reads as TGCGCCAGCACACAGAACCAAGAGACCCAGTACTTC.

The count of this clone is one. The chain links TRBV3-1 (or the pseudogene TRBV3-2) to TRBJ1-2; D is ambiguous. Germline lookup yields CDR1 LGHDT and CDR2 YNNKEL (reference sequence). The CDR3 runs to 13 residues. Trimming stripped 4 bases from V and 0 bases from J, with 6 bases between. The CDR3 here is CASSPGANYGYTF. The CDR3 nucleotides are TGTGCCAGCAGCCCCGGGGCTAACTATGGCTACACCTTC.

The chain recombines TRBV7-9 with TRBJ2-7, with D hard to call. Trimming stripped 5 bases from V and 2 bases from J, with 13 bases between. Germline V gene data show CDR1 as SEHNR and CDR2 as FQNEAQ (reference sequence). The CDR3 loop spans 14 amino acids. The CDR3 region is CASSTGTAAYEQYF. The CDR3 nucleotides are TGTGCCAGCAGCACCGGCACAGCCGCCTACGAGCAGTACTTC.

This chain connects TRBV9 to TRBJ2-1; 10 bases align to TRBD1. Germline CDR1 reads SGDLS; CDR2 reads YYNGEE. This CDR3 comprises 18 residues. V shed 0 bases, J shed 5 bases, and the junction held 11 bases outside the gene matches. The CDR3 here is CASSVGGGTGVRHNEQFF. CDR3 nucleotide sequence: TGTGCCAGCAGCGTAGGTGGTGGGACAGGGGTTCGCCACAATGAGCAGTTCTTC.

CDR3 coding DNA: TGTGCCAGCAGCCTAAGGACAGGGGTGGGCGAGCAGTACTTC. This gives the protein CASSLRTGVGEQYF. The genes are TRBV7-9 and TRBJ2-7, with 9 bases fitting TRBD1. Germline lookup yields CDR1 SEHNR and CDR2 FQNEAQ (reference sequence). There are 14 residues in the CDR3. The V and J ends lost 5 bases and 6 bases, in that order; junction bases with no gene match: 8.

The V call is TRBV30, the J call TRBJ2-2; D unclear. CDR3 length: 13 residues. Between the trimmed V and J ends, which lost 0 bases and 7 bases, there was a span of 9 bases. In germline, CDR1 is GTSNPN, CDR2 SVGIG (reference sequence). CDR3 region: CAWSVLSYGELFF. CDR3 nucleotide sequence: TGTGCCTGGAGTGTACTATCTTACGGGGAGCTGTTTTTT.

The genes are TRBV19 and TRBJ2-2; 14 bases align to TRBD2. This CDR3 spans 18 amino acids. The germline gives CDR1 LNHDA, CDR2 SQIVND (reference sequence). The J segment lost 5 bases and the V segment lost 4 bases, leaving 9 bases of the junction unmatched. CDR3 DNA sequence: TGTGCCAGTAGTACGGGGACTAGCGGGAGAAAACGGACCGGGGAGCTGTTTTTT. Encoded protein: CASSTGTSGRKRTGELFF.

The chain couples TRBV18 to TRBJ2-1; 7 bases are a match to TRBD2. The CDR3 sequence is 14 residues long. Trimming removed 3 bases from V and 6 bases from J; junction bases left unmatched: 5. From germline, CDR1 is KGHSH and CDR2 LQKENI. CDR3 DNA: TGTGCCAGCTCACCCTCCCCTAGCGGCAATGAGCAGTTCTTC. Its translation is CASSPSPSGNEQFF.

This clone was observed once. The rearrangement links TRBV5-1 to TRBJ1-6; weak D call: TRBD1 (5 bases). V lost 0 bases to trimming and J lost 10 bases, with 14 bases between them. This CDR3 region has 15 residues. From germline, CDR1 is SGHRS and CDR2 YFSETQ. The CDR3 nucleotides are TGCGCCAGCAGCTTGGGTGGTGGGGGGGAATCACCCCTCCACTTT. Protein sequence: CASSLGGGGESPLHF.

This clone appeared a few times. The gene calls are TRBV5-4 and TRBJ2-7; perhaps TRBD2 as D (5 bases). The germline V gene has CDR1 SGHNT and CDR2 YYREEE (reference sequence). Trimming cost V 4 bases and J 3 bases, with 11 bases left between them. This CDR3 contains 13 residues. The CDR3 region is CASSREPNYEQYF. The CDR3 DNA follows: TGTGCCAGCAGCCGGGAACCGAACTACGAGCAGTACTTC.

The rearrangement uses TRBV4-2 and TRBJ1-5; TRBD1 matches at 9 bases. The CDR3 loop spans 18 amino acids. Germline V gene data show CDR1 as LGHNA and CDR2 as YNFKEQ. V shed 0 bases, J shed 4 bases, and the junction held 10 bases outside the gene matches. CDR3 residues: CASSQEGAGTGFNQPQHF. CDR3 DNA: TGTGCCAGCAGCCAAGAAGGTGCCGGGACAGGGTTTAATCAGCCCCAGCATTTT.

The chain recombines TRBV2 with TRBJ2-5; a possible D gene is TRBD2 (6 bases). Germline values: CDR1 SNHLY, CDR2 FYNNEI. CDR3 length: 20 amino acids. Trimming removed 6 bases from V and 6 bases from J, with 35 bases in between. CDR3 in amino acids: CASSADWKHDSGPPWKTQYF. CDR3 nucleotide sequence: TGTGCCAGCAGCGCAGATTGGAAACACGACAGCGGGCCACCGTGGAAGACCCAGTACTTC.

This chain links TRBV18 with TRBJ1-3, with 9 bases that match TRBD1. The V gene's germline CDR1 is KGHSH and CDR2 LQKENI. The junction had 8 bases not matched to a gene; V was cut back by 6 bases and J by 2 bases. The CDR3 totals 16 residues. This CDR3 reads CASSQHGTGTGNTIYF. DNA of the CDR3: TGTGCCAGCTCCCAACACGGGACAGGGACTGGAAACACCATATATTTT.

The chain carries TRBV10-3 and TRBJ2-3, with 11 bases lining up with TRBD1. The junction had 8 bases not matched to a gene; V was cut back by 3 bases and J by 3 bases. Germline V lookup: CDR1 ENHRY, CDR2 SYGVKD. This CDR3 region has 17 residues. Written as DNA, the CDR3 is TGTGCCATCAGTGACCGGGACAGGGGGAAAGGGACAGATACGCAGTATTTT. Protein: CAISDRDRGKGTDTQYF.

The chain combines TRBV6-2 or TRBV6-3 with TRBJ1-4, with 7 bases lining up with TRBD1. Germline trimming cut 6 bases from V and 8 bases from J; bases unmatched to any gene: 18. Germline V gene sequence: CDR1 MNHEY, CDR2 SVGEGT. The CDR3 contains 17 residues. This CDR3 is CASSPLQGSRVLEKLFF. The CDR3 DNA reads TGTGCCAGCAGCCCCTTACAGGGGTCAAGAGTATTAGAAAAACTGTTTTTT.

The CDR3 spells CASSYPINTEAFF. DNA for the CDR3: TGTGCCAGCAGTTACCCCATCAACACTGAAGCTTTCTTT. The chain links TRBV6-2 or TRBV6-3 to TRBJ1-1, with D unclear. V dropped 2 bases and J dropped 2 bases, with 6 bases sitting between them. CDR1 and CDR2 (germline): MNHEY, SVGEGT. This CDR3 region has 13 residues.

This clone was detected once. In the same sample, other DNA sequences code for this CDR3. The rearrangement uses TRBV6-2 or TRBV6-3 and TRBJ1-1; 8 nucleotides match TRBD1. Germline-derived CDR1 and CDR2 are MNHEY and SVGEGT. The CDR3 is 15 amino acids. J lost 4 bases, V lost 2 bases, and 6 bases had no gene match. CDR3 nucleotide sequence: TGTGCCAGCAGTTACCGCGGACAGGGAGGCACTGAAGCTTTCTTT. This codes for CASSYRGQGGTEAFF.

J is TRBJ1-1 and V is TRBV6-5; D remains ambiguous. The germline V gene has CDR1 MNHEY and CDR2 SVGAGI. The CDR3 is made up of 13 amino acids. The V end was cut by 8 bases, the J end by 1 base, with 11 bases between. The CDR3 reads CASGELPNTEAFF. The CDR3 bases are TGTGCCAGCGGGGAGTTACCGAACACTGAAGCTTTCTTT.

This clone was recorded only once. This rearrangement joins TRBV10-3 to TRBJ1-4; 9 nucleotides agree with TRBD1. The germline CDR1 and CDR2 sequences are ENHRY and SYGVKD. The CDR3 contains 16 residues. After removal of 10 bases from V and 4 bases from J, the junction contained 13 bases not matched to a gene. CDR3 coding DNA: TGTGCCACTATGATCGGGACAGGGCGGGATAATGAAAAACTGTTTTTT. It specifies CATMIGTGRDNEKLFF.